This TCR beta chain was captured by sequencing in a study of T-cell memory formation after mild COVID-19. General observations from the study: Day 37-peaking second-wave clones had unconfirmed SARS-CoV-2 specificity.

TCRdb reprocessed the 5' RACE reads with MiXCR, giving one entry per CDR3 protein. The data show about 600,000 distinct CDR3 sequences, less than 25% seen once. Looked up from germline, CDR1 is ENHRY and CDR2 is SYGVKD. V lost 2 bases and J 7 bases, leaving 14 bases between the germline ends. This CDR3 has 14 residues. This clonotype was recorded at least ten times. Its antigen is still unknown. This clonotype originated in an adult woman who had mild COVID-19 (a few samples of this study predate the infection). Cell type and time point are not known. Sequencing was performed on PBMCs or a T cell subset sorted from them (not recorded which). The chain couples TRBV10-3 to TRBJ1-1; a weak D match, TRBD1 (5 bases). The CDR3 sequence: CAISEGGRQGEAFF. CDR3 sequence (DNA): TGTGCCATCAGTGAGGGGGGGAGGCAAGGTGAAGCTTTCTTT.